The 27 T cell receptor beta chains in this list originate from one sample, sequenced in a study of identical twins. A single record per CDR3 protein comes from TCRdb applying MiXCR to the 5' RACE reads. The top ten hold approximately 0.98% of the sample, which has some 500,000 distinct CDR3 sequences, around an eighth seen once. The sample was also reused in another study, on yellow fever vaccine responses in identical twins.

The sequenced sample was CD4+ T cells sorted from blood. The receptors derive from a woman aged 18-35 years in good health.

J is TRBJ2-5 and V is TRBV6-2 or TRBV6-3; the match to TRBD2 covers 7 bases. CDR1 is MNHEY, CDR2 SVGEGT, per germline. The CDR3 has 13 residues. The junction had 3 bases not matched to a gene; V was cut back by 1 base and J by 7 bases. The CDR3 DNA follows: TGTGCCAGCAGTTACTTTCCGGGAGGGACCCAGTACTTC. Translated, it gives CASSYFPGGTQYF.

J is TRBJ1-2 and V is TRBV6-5; D remains ambiguous. CDR1 is MNHEY and CDR2 is SVGAGI in the germline V gene. The germline V and J ends were trimmed by 3 bases and 4 bases, with 12 bases remaining between them. The CDR3 length is 14 residues. For the CDR3, the DNA is TGTGCCAGCAGTTATGGGATACAAGGCTATGGCTACACCTTC. Residues: CASSYGIQGYGYTF.

The CDR3 protein is CASSLQAGGNYEQYF. CDR3 coding DNA: TGTGCCAGCAGCTTACAAGCGGGAGGGAACTACGAGCAGTACTTC. The chain combines TRBV7-2 with TRBJ2-7; 10 bases fit TRBD2. The CDR3 is 15 residues long. Trimming cost V 2 bases and J 3 bases; bases outside gene matches: 4. CDR1 is SGHTA and CDR2 is FQGNSA in the germline V gene. Looking up the rest from reference TRBV7-2 and TRBJ2-7 gives the full variable domain: GAGVSQSPSNKVTEKGKDVELRCDPISGHTALYWYRQSLGQGLEFLIYFQGNSAPDKSGLPSDRFSAERTGGSVSTLTIQRTQQEDSAVYLCASSLQAGGNYEQYFGPGTRLTVT.

This chain joins TRBV11-2 and TRBJ2-3; D may be TRBD2 (6 bases). Trimming took 4 bases from V and 6 from J, leaving 14 bases between them. This CDR3 region has 14 residues. CDR1 SGHAT and CDR2 FQNNGV come from the germline V gene. The CDR3 coding sequence is TGTGCCAGCAGCTCGGATCGGAGGGCGGATACGCAGTATTTT. This encodes CASSSDRRADTQYF.

This clonotype was detected a few times. V gene TRBV7-2 combines with J gene TRBJ2-3; 7 bases are a match to TRBD2. The CDR3 length is 17 residues. CDR1 and CDR2 (germline): SGHTA, FQGNSA. Trimming removed 2 bases from V and 1 base from J; junction bases left unmatched: 9. The CDR3 bases are TGTGCCAGCAGCTTAATGGGCGGGAGTTTAGGCACAGATACGCAGTATTTT. This gives the protein CASSLMGGSLGTDTQYF.

The rearrangement links TRBV20-1 to TRBJ2-7; TRBD2 matches at 7 bases. Per germline, CDR1 DFQATT and CDR2 SNEGSKA (reference sequence). Germline trimming cut 0 bases from V and 7 bases from J; bases unmatched to any gene: 12. CDR3 length: 15 residues. This CDR3 reads CSARDRERGSWEQYF. The CDR3 coding sequence is TGCAGTGCTAGAGATCGGGAGCGGGGTTCTTGGGAGCAGTACTTC.

This clonotype was detected a few times. V is TRBV5-5 and J is TRBJ1-2, with D perhaps matching TRBD1 (5 bases). This CDR3 region has 12 residues. Deletions cut 4 bases from V and 8 bases from J, with 12 bases between. CDR1 is SGHKS and CDR2 is YYEKEE in the germline V gene (reference sequence). The CDR3 region is CASSGTLHGYTF. The CDR3 DNA reads TGTGCCAGCAGCGGGACTCTGCACGGCTACACCTTC.

This clonotype occurred many times. The rearrangement links TRBV29-1 to TRBJ2-1; 9 positions agree with TRBD2. This CDR3 has 13 residues. Germline trimming cut 3 bases from V and 7 bases from J; bases unmatched to any gene: 4. The germline CDR1 and CDR2 sequences are SQVTM and ANQGSEA. Here the CDR3 reads CSVDSLAGNEQFF. CDR3 in DNA: TGCAGCGTTGATTCGCTAGCGGGGAATGAGCAGTTCTTC.

This clonotype occurred a few times. The V gene is TRBV20-1, the J gene TRBJ2-1, with 8 bases lining up with TRBD2. Trimming cost V 5 bases and J 0 bases; bases outside gene matches: 6. CDR1 DFQATT and CDR2 SNEGSKA come from the germline V gene (reference sequence). The CDR3 has 15 amino acids. CDR3 nucleotides: TGCAGTGCTCCGATAGCGGGACCCTCCTACAATGAGCAGTTCTTC. This gives the protein CSAPIAGPSYNEQFF.

The chain has TRBV7-2 and TRBJ2-1, with a possible D match to TRBD1 (6 bases). This CDR3 has 16 amino acids. Germline V lookup: CDR1 SGHTA, CDR2 FQGNSA. V lost 2 bases to trimming and J lost 6 bases, with 17 bases between them. CDR3 sequence reads: CASSLNAGVLSNEQFF. CDR3 sequence (DNA): TGTGCCAGCAGCTTAAATGCAGGGGTATTGAGCAATGAGCAGTTCTTC.

This clonotype turned up a few times. The junction and the germline gene differ at one end; a read error may be behind it. This sequence joins TRBV20-1 and TRBJ2-3; D unclear. The CDR3 is 15 residues long. CDR1 is DFQATT and CDR2 is SNEGSKA in the germline V gene (reference sequence). The CDR3 sequence: CSARGGSTSTDTQYF. CDR3 DNA: TGCAGTGCCAGAGGTGGCAGTACTAGCACAGATACGCAGTATTTT.

This chain connects TRBV18 to TRBJ2-3; D is unclear. Between the trimmed V and J ends, which lost 1 base and 2 bases, there was a span of 7 bases. The germline CDR1 and CDR2 sequences are KGHSH and LQKENI. The length of the CDR3 is 14 residues. The DNA for the CDR3 is TGTGCCAGCTCACCACAGAGGAACACAGATACGCAGTATTTT. Its protein product is CASSPQRNTDTQYF. Complete variable domain (other parts from reference TRBV18 and TRBJ2-3): NAGVMQNPRHLVRRRGQEARLRCSPMKGHSHVYWYRQLPEEGLKFMVYLQKENIIDESGMPKERFSAEFPKEGPSILRIQQVVRGDSAAYFCASSPQRNTDTQYFGPGTRLTVL.

This clonotype turned up a few times. The gene calls are TRBV7-9 and TRBJ2-1; a possible D gene is TRBD1 (5 bases). The V end was cut by 5 bases, the J end by 11 bases, with 22 bases between. Germline assignment: CDR1 SEHNR and CDR2 FQNEAQ (reference sequence). This CDR3 region has 15 residues. The CDR3 reads CASSQGLDVTSKQFF. CDR3 nucleotide sequence: TGTGCCAGCAGCCAGGGCCTGGACGTTACCAGCAAGCAGTTCTTC.

The rearrangement uses TRBV5-1 and TRBJ2-1; 11 bases map to TRBD2. With 4 bases clipped from V and 7 bases from J, the junction kept 7 bases outside the gene matches. Germline values: CDR1 SGHRS, CDR2 YFSETQ. The CDR3 is 15 residues long. The CDR3 reads CASSPTTSGVNEQFF. The CDR3 DNA follows: TGCGCCAGCAGCCCAACGACTAGCGGGGTGAATGAGCAGTTCTTC.

In the case of this clonotype: One junction end disagrees with the germline gene, perhaps due to a read error. The chain uses TRBV7-7 and TRBJ2-1; 9 bases agree with TRBD2. Germline V gives CDR1 SSHAT, CDR2 FNYEAQ (reference sequence). This CDR3 has 13 amino acids. CDR3 coding DNA: TGTGCTAGCAGCCTTAGCGGGAGCTATGAGCAGTTCTTC. As protein: CASSLSGSYEQFF.

The rearrangement links TRBV29-1 to TRBJ2-2, with D tentatively TRBD2 (6 bases). Per the germline V gene, CDR1 is SQVTM and CDR2 is ANQGSEA. The CDR3 has 11 residues. The ends were cut back, 6 bases at V and 6 bases at J, with 8 bases in the middle. This chain's CDR3 is CSVGLAGELFF. CDR3 nucleotides: TGCAGCGTGGGACTCGCCGGGGAGCTGTTTTTT.

In its sample, this clonotype was seen a few times. This sequence joins TRBV30 and TRBJ2-1, with TRBD2 as a possible D gene (5 bases). The CDR3 spans 12 residues. The germline V gene encodes CDR1 GTSNPN and CDR2 SVGIG (reference sequence). V was pared by 2 bases and J by 8 bases, with 10 bases between. For the CDR3, the DNA is TGTGCCTGGAGTACCGGGGAGTATGAGCAGTTCTTC. It encodes CAWSTGEYEQFF.

This clonotype was counted only a few times. CDR3 protein: CASSGLAGVSDTQYF. CDR3 coding DNA: TGTGCCAGCAGTGGACTAGCGGGAGTCTCAGATACGCAGTATTTT. The rearrangement uses TRBV6-2 or TRBV6-3 and TRBJ2-3; TRBD2 matches at 13 bases. Germline V gives CDR1 MNHEY, CDR2 SVGEGT. Trimming cost V 5 bases and J 4 bases; bases outside gene matches: 3. This CDR3 has 15 amino acids.

This clonotype turned up a few times. The V call is TRBV12-3 or TRBV12-4, the J call TRBJ1-1; 10 nucleotides line up with TRBD1. CDR3 length equals 14 residues. V dropped 6 bases and J dropped 4; count of bases not matched to a gene: 5. The CDR3 DNA reads TGTGCCAGCAGGGGGACAGGGGAGGGCACTGAAGCTTTCTTT. It codes for CASRGTGEGTEAFF.

This clonotype was detected a few times. The chain joins TRBV3-1 to TRBJ2-1, with TRBD2 matching 7 bases. CDR3 length equals 15 residues. The V gene end was trimmed by 0 bases and the J gene end by 2 bases; junction bases not matched to a gene: 1. CDR1 is LGHDT, CDR2 YNNKEL, per germline (reference sequence). The CDR3 loop reads CASSQDRGAYNEQFF. Written as DNA, the CDR3 is TGTGCCAGCAGCCAAGACCGGGGGGCCTACAATGAGCAGTTCTTC.

This clonotype was seen at least ten times. The V gene is TRBV5-1, the J gene TRBJ2-3; TRBD2 agrees at 7 bases. CDR3 length: 15 residues. The germline V gene has CDR1 SGHRS and CDR2 YFSETQ. The V segment lost 4 bases and the J segment 4 bases; nucleotides outside the gene matches: 9. The CDR3 sequence: CASSGRGGAADTQYF. In DNA, the CDR3 is TGCGCCAGCAGCGGGCGCGGGGGTGCCGCAGATACGCAGTATTTT.

This clonotype was counted only a few times. The chain has TRBV6-1 and TRBJ1-3; the match to TRBD1 covers 9 bases. The CDR3 has 15 residues. The V segment lost 4 bases and the J segment 4 bases; nucleotides outside the gene matches: 5. Looked up from germline, CDR1 is MNHNS and CDR2 is SASEGT. In DNA, the CDR3 is TGTGCCAGCAGTGTCGGGACAGGGTCAGGAAACACCATATATTTT. Translating it yields CASSVGTGSGNTIYF.

The V and J genes are TRBV7-9 and TRBJ2-1; the D is unclear. V lost 2 bases and J lost 6, with 14 bases in between. The CDR3 sequence is 15 residues long. Germline V gene data show CDR1 as SEHNR and CDR2 as FQNEAQ (reference sequence). This CDR3 reads CASSLRQAVGNEQFF. CDR3 in DNA: TGTGCCAGCAGCTTAAGGCAGGCGGTGGGCAATGAGCAGTTCTTC.

The V and J genes are TRBV5-1 and TRBJ2-5; maybe TRBD2 (5 bases). Germline V gene sequence: CDR1 SGHRS, CDR2 YFSETQ. With 0 bases removed from V and 4 bases from J, the gap between germline ends came to 13 bases. The CDR3 is 15 amino acids. In DNA form, the CDR3 reads TGCGCCAGCAGCTTGGGAGGGCAGCGCGGAGAGACCCAGTACTTC. Translating it yields CASSLGGQRGETQYF.

The V gene is TRBV28, the J gene TRBJ1-2; tentatively, D is TRBD1 (5 bases). The CDR3 is made up of 12 amino acids. Germline values: CDR1 MDHEN, CDR2 SYDVKM. Deletions cut 6 bases from V and 4 bases from J, with 9 bases between. CDR3 sequence reads: CASRQQVYGYTF. Here the CDR3 DNA reads TGTGCCAGCAGACAACAGGTCTATGGCTACACCTTC.

This chain uses TRBV12-3 or TRBV12-4 with TRBJ2-1; 8 bases agree with TRBD1. The CDR3 has 15 amino acids. V was pared by 6 bases and J by 6 bases, with 10 bases of the junction left unmatched. The CDR3 DNA reads as TGTGCCAGCAGCCCTAGGACAGGGATCAGCAATGAGCAGTTCTTC. The encoded protein is CASSPRTGISNEQFF.

This clonotype was observed a handful of times. The chain recombines TRBV5-5 with TRBJ2-7; D not resolved. V lost 4 bases to trimming and J lost 0 bases, with 14 bases between them. The CDR3 totals 15 residues. Germline CDR1 reads SGHKS; CDR2 reads YYEKEE (reference sequence). CDR3 nucleotide sequence: TGTGCCAGCAGCACCAACCCCGGCAACTCCTACGAGCAGTACTTC. It is translated as CASSTNPGNSYEQYF.